These 22 T cell receptor beta chains were all obtained from the same sample, sequenced in a study of cytomegalovirus exposure and HLA in healthy donors (dated by TCRdb to the late 2010s). Library preparation used the immunoSEQ multiplex PCR assay. A mixture of 60 forward primers for TCR Vbeta segments and 13 reverse primers for TCR Jbeta segments was used in the multiplex PCR. TCRdb mirrors the immuneACCESS table, restricted to in-frame sequences. Some clones are absent from its copies; in checked studies, under half trace to an unresolved V gene, and the reason for the others is unknown. The sample data list around 100,000 clones, and roughly 73% of these were observed just once. The ten largest clones take up about 3.7% of the sample. Sequencing was performed on PBMCs. These TCRs come from a man in his forties or fifties in good health and CMV-seronegative.

The CDR3 nucleotides are TGTGCCAGCAGCCAAGTCCTGGCAGGCAATGAGCAGTTCTTC. This gives the protein CASSQVLAGNEQFF. This chain connects TRBV4-2 to TRBJ2-1; no clear D. V gave up 1 base and J gave up 6 bases, with 10 bases separating them. The length of the CDR3 is 14 residues. Germline assignment: CDR1 LGHNA and CDR2 YNFKEQ.

The rearrangement links TRBV29-1 to TRBJ2-5; D might be TRBD1 (6 bases). The J call may be faulty, since TRBJ2-7 better matches the DNA end. The length of the CDR3 is 12 residues. Germline V gene lookup returns CDR1 SQVTM and CDR2 ANQGSEA. DNA for the CDR3: TGCAGCGTTTTACAGGGAAACTACGAGCAGTACTTC. This sequence encodes CSVLQGNYEQYF.

This chain uses TRBV6-4 with TRBJ2-3, with 12 nucleotides matching TRBD2. The ends lost 5 bases at V and 4 bases at J; junction bases unmatched: 4. The germline gives CDR1 MRHNA, CDR2 SNTAGT. The CDR3 length is 15 residues. The CDR3: CASSRLAGGPDTQYF. The CDR3 nucleotides read TGTGCCAGCAGTCGGCTAGCGGGGGGGCCAGATACGCAGTATTTT.

This clone appeared a single time. V gene TRBV5-6 combines with J gene TRBJ2-3; maybe TRBD2 (6 bases). V lost 3 bases and J lost 1, with 12 bases in between. The CDR3 runs to 15 residues. Germline-derived CDR1 and CDR2 are SGHDT and YYEEEE. The CDR3 loop reads CASSWGVTRTDTQYF. CDR3 nucleotides: TGTGCCAGCAGCTGGGGGGTTACCCGCACAGATACGCAGTATTTT.

This chain links TRBV7-8 with TRBJ2-5; tentatively, D is TRBD2 (6 bases). The germline V gene encodes CDR1 SGHVS and CDR2 FQNEAQ. The CDR3 is made up of 14 amino acids. V lost 2 bases, J lost 1 base, and 8 bases lay in between. This CDR3 is CASSLPGVQETQYF. The DNA for the CDR3 is TGTGCCAGCAGCTTACCGGGGGTCCAAGAGACCCAGTACTTC.

This rearrangement joins TRBV5-1 to TRBJ2-2; no reliable D call. With 1 base removed from V and 7 bases from J, the gap between germline ends came to 14 bases. This CDR3 comprises 15 residues. Germline V gene lookup returns CDR1 SGHRS and CDR2 YFSETQ. The CDR3 DNA reads as TGCGCCAGCAGCTTGATCCCAGGTGGTGTCGGGGAGCTGTTTTTT. It yields the protein CASSLIPGGVGELFF.

This clone occurred once. The chain combines TRBV25-1 with TRBJ2-5, with 10 bases fitting TRBD1. Germline trimming cut 6 bases from V and 5 bases from J; bases unmatched to any gene: 12. The germline V gene encodes CDR1 MGHDK and CDR2 SYGVNS. This CDR3 is 16 amino acids long. The CDR3 sequence is CASSAGTGVLTETQYF. CDR3 bases: TGTGCCAGCAGCGCCGGGACAGGGGTCCTAACGGAGACCCAGTACTTC.

V and J are TRBV7-8 and TRBJ1-1; D not resolved. Germline assignment: CDR1 SGHVS and CDR2 FQNEAQ. V lost 3 bases, J lost 4 bases, and 6 bases lay in between. The CDR3 consists of 12 residues. The CDR3 coding sequence is TGTGCCAGCAGCTTGGCCCCCACTGAAGCTTTCTTT. Encoded protein: CASSLAPTEAFF.

The CDR3 is CASSLSGQNEQFF. CDR3 DNA sequence: TGCGCCAGCAGCTTATCGGGACAAAATGAGCAGTTCTTC. The chain combines TRBV5-1 with TRBJ2-1, with D possibly TRBD1 on 6 matching bases. The V gene's germline CDR1 is SGHRS and CDR2 YFSETQ. The V end was cut by 2 bases, the J end by 7 bases, with 10 bases between. The CDR3 has 13 residues.

The rearrangement links TRBV4-1 to TRBJ1-5; the D is unclear. There are 16 residues in the CDR3. Germline lookup yields CDR1 MGHRA and CDR2 YSYEKL. Trimming removed 1 base at V and 0 bases at J, with 10 bases between. CDR3 amino acids: CASSQAPLGSNQPQHF. The CDR3 DNA is TGCGCCAGCAGCCAAGCTCCTCTCGGTAGCAATCAGCCCCAGCATTTT.

The chain employs TRBV4-3 and TRBJ2-3; 13 bases match TRBD2. CDR1 is LGHNA and CDR2 is YSLEER in the germline V gene. The junction had 4 bases not matched to a gene; V was cut back by 0 bases and J by 7 bases. The CDR3 is 16 amino acids. CDR3 sequence: CASSQEGLAGVYTQYF. DNA for the CDR3: TGCGCCAGCAGCCAAGAAGGACTAGCGGGGGTGTATACGCAGTATTTT.

The V gene is TRBV28, the J gene TRBJ2-5; D gene unclear. Matching the DNA end better, TRBJ2-7 makes the J call doubtful. The CDR3 has 12 residues. The germline V gene has CDR1 MDHEN and CDR2 SYDVKM. This chain's CDR3 is CASSPLSHEQYF. The CDR3 nucleotides are TGTGCCAGCAGTCCTCTTAGCCACGAGCAGTACTTC.

This clone turned up a few times. In DNA form, the CDR3 reads TGTGCCAGCAGCTTGGCGGGGGGCACCCAAGAGACCCAGTACTTC. It encodes CASSLAGGTQETQYF. This chain joins TRBV5-6 and TRBJ2-5, with TRBD2 as a possible D gene (7 bases). The CDR3 runs 15 residues. Germline CDR1 is SGHDT and CDR2 is YYEEEE. The V gene lost 0 bases and the J gene lost 1 base, with 10 bases spanning the gap.

This chain uses TRBV9 with TRBJ1-1, with 7 bases matching TRBD1. CDR3 length: 14 amino acids. Germline CDR1 and CDR2: SGDLS and YYNGEE. The trim removed 4 bases at V and 1 base at J, leaving 4 bases unmatched. The CDR3 DNA follows: TGTGCCAGCAGCCTCCGGGACAGGAACACTGAAGCTTTCTTT. It specifies CASSLRDRNTEAFF.

This chain connects TRBV6-4 to TRBJ2-3, with TRBD1 identical over 7 bases. The J segment lost 2 bases and the V segment lost 4 bases, leaving 3 bases of the junction unmatched. This CDR3 region has 14 residues. CDR1 and CDR2 from the germline V gene are MRHNA and SNTAGT. The CDR3 region is CASSADRDTDTQYF. The DNA of the CDR3 is TGTGCCAGCAGTGCCGACAGGGACACAGATACGCAGTATTTT.

The genes are TRBV4-2 and TRBJ2-5; 8 nucleotides align to TRBD2. V shed 1 base and J 5 bases; nucleotides not matched to a gene: 15. The CDR3 extends over 18 amino acids. Germline CDR1 is LGHNA and CDR2 is YNFKEQ. In DNA, the CDR3 is TGTGCCAGCAGCCAAGCCCCCGGGACTAGAAGTGTGCCGGAGACCCAGTACTTC. It specifies CASSQAPGTRSVPETQYF.

The chain has TRBV4-1 and TRBJ1-2, with TRBD1 matching 7 bases. J gave up 3 bases and V 6 bases, and 7 bases lay outside the gene matches. Germline values: CDR1 MGHRA, CDR2 YSYEKL. The CDR3 length is 14 residues. The DNA for the CDR3 is TGCGCCAGCAGTTCCGTGGGGACAGACTATGGCTACACCTTC. Its translation is CASSSVGTDYGYTF.

The chain uses TRBV12-2 and TRBJ2-1; the table's D call of TRBD2 was not tested on the DNA. TRBV12-2 constitutes a pseudogene. The CDR3 runs to 15 residues. The CDR3 reads CASRPSGSSYNEQFF. CDR3 bases: TGTGCAAGTCGCCCCAGCGGGAGCTCCTACAATGAGCAGTTCTTC.

This chain connects TRBV11-2 to TRBJ2-4, with a possible D match to TRBD2 (6 bases). Germline CDR1 and CDR2: SGHAT and FQNNGV. Trimming pared 3 bases from V and 8 bases from J, leaving 11 bases between. The length of the CDR3 is 13 residues. This chain's CDR3 is CASSLPGRYIQYF. In DNA form, the CDR3 reads TGTGCCAGCAGCTTGCCAGGGAGGTACATTCAGTACTTC.

This clone is deemed medium-sized. Within the sample, other DNA sequences also encode this same CDR3. The chain links TRBV5-1 to TRBJ1-6; the match to TRBD1 covers 7 bases. The CDR3 totals 14 residues. CDR1 and CDR2 from the germline V gene are SGHRS and YFSETQ. Germline trimming cut 4 bases from V and 9 bases from J; bases unmatched to any gene: 7. The CDR3 spells CASSLDRDGSPLHF. The DNA of the CDR3 is TGCGCCAGCAGCCTCGACAGGGATGGTTCACCCCTCCACTTT. The whole variable domain, remainder taken from reference TRBV5-1 and TRBJ1-6, is KAGVTQTPRYLIKTRGQQVTLSCSPISGHRSVSWYQQTPGQGLQFLFEYFSETQRNKGNFPGRFSGRQFSNSRSEMNVSTLELGDSALYLCASSLDRDGSPLHFGNGTRLTVT.

This clone was detected only a few times. This CDR3 is CASSPNLDRGNTIYF. The DNA of the CDR3 is TGTGCCAGCAGTCCCAATTTGGACAGGGGAAACACCATATATTTT. This chain connects TRBV6-5 to TRBJ1-3; 7 bases fit TRBD1. Unmatched junction bases numbered 8, after V lost 5 bases and J lost 4 bases. Germline CDR1 and CDR2: MNHEY and SVGAGI. CDR3 size: 15 residues.

The chain employs TRBV28 and TRBJ2-7; 7 bases agree with TRBD2. Unmatched junction bases numbered 8, after V lost 5 bases and J lost 4 bases. The CDR3 consists of 14 residues. CDR1 and CDR2 (germline): MDHEN, SYDVKM. CDR3 in DNA: TGTGCCAGCAGTCGTCCTGACGGGAGGTACGAGCAGTACTTC. Residues: CASSRPDGRYEQYF.